The clone carrying this T cell receptor beta chain turned up a few times. Its antigen is unknown. The CDR3 is 15 amino acids. Germline-derived CDR1 and CDR2 are SQVTM and ANQGSEA. V lost 7 bases, J lost 3 bases, and 6 bases stayed unmatched. A single heparinised draw of roughly 110 mL on average was taken per donor. Expressed TCRB transcripts were sequenced, since all the RNA that had been isolated was reverse transcribed. Sequencing was performed with immunoSEQ multiplex PCR; in TCRdb, only in-frame clones are kept and a portion is missing. The sample has approximately 50,000 clones; about 60% are singletons. The data belong to a study of beta chain features in type 1 diabetes. Turning to the study itself: Sorted cells examined across all samples numbered 100 million to 140 million.

Study-wide findings and caveats: Naive, central memory and Treg TCRB repertoires appeared more alike in patients than in healthy donors. Whether TCRB rearrangement is influenced by HLA type went unresolved here. Type 1 diabetes patients had TCRB CDR3s that were shorter (moderately but significantly so) in all four CD4+ subsets.

The sequenced sample was stem cell memory CD4+ T cells from blood. The sequence came from a woman aged 30 to 39 with type 1 diabetes. The chain has TRBV29-1 and TRBJ2-3; TRBD2 aligns across 14 bases. The CDR3 spells CSGDGTSGRTDTQYF. The CDR3 coding sequence is TGCAGCGGGGATGGGACTAGCGGGAGAACAGATACGCAGTATTTT.